A single sample gave rise to the 10 T cell receptor beta chains below, sequenced in a study of shared clonotypes between healthy human individuals. Profiling relied on immunoSEQ multiplex PCR, and the TCRdb table lists in-frame clones only, not all of them. The table includes around 2.1 million clones, approximately 94% detected once. Sequences were obtained from naive CD4+ T cells sorted from blood. Subset indicated: CD45RA+ positively selected. These receptor sequences come from a man between 18 and 35 years old in good health.

This CDR3 is CASSEYGYNEKLFF. For the CDR3, the DNA is TGTGCCAGCAGTGAATATGGGTATAATGAAAAACTGTTTTTT. The rearrangement joins TRBV25-1 to TRBJ1-4; D is undetermined. Trimming took off 0 bases at V and 4 bases at J, with 6 bases between the two ends. The CDR3 has 14 residues. CDR1 MGHDK and CDR2 SYGVNS come from the germline V gene.

A remark on this clone: This sample includes further DNA sequences coding for the same CDR3. The chain carries TRBV20-1 and TRBJ2-5, with a tentative D call TRBD1 (5 bases). Germline V lookup: CDR1 DFQATT, CDR2 SNEGSKA (reference sequence). V shed 0 bases and J shed 7 bases, with 6 bases lying between them. The CDR3 runs 11 residues. The DNA for the CDR3 is TGCAGTGCTAGAGATACAGGGACCCAGTACTTC. Protein sequence: CSARDTGTQYF.

This rearrangement joins TRBV4-1 to TRBJ1-5; 9 bases map to TRBD1. V lost 1 base and J lost 6; bases outside the gene matches: 4. The CDR3 sequence is 15 residues long. The germline gives CDR1 MGHRA, CDR2 YSYEKL. The chain's CDR3 is CASSQGQGDFQPQHF. The CDR3 coding sequence is TGCGCCAGCAGCCAAGGACAGGGGGATTTTCAGCCCCAGCATTTT.

This chain joins TRBV13 and TRBJ2-3, with TRBD1 matching 8 bases. The junction had 7 bases not matched to a gene; V was cut back by 5 bases and J by 0 bases. This CDR3 has 16 residues. The germline V gene has CDR1 PRHDT and CDR2 FYEKMQ (reference sequence). CDR3 bases: TGTGCCAGCAGCCCTCGAACAGGGGGTAGCACAGATACGCAGTATTTT. Translated, it gives CASSPRTGGSTDTQYF.

CDR3 protein: CATYIPGPEGQYF. The CDR3 region has the DNA TGTGCCACCTATATCCCGGGACCCGAAGGGCAGTACTTC. The chain uses TRBV6-6 and TRBJ2-7; D possibly uses TRBD1 or TRBD2 (5 bases each). The V gene lost 10 bases and the J gene lost 9 bases, with 22 bases spanning the gap. CDR3 length: 13 residues. CDR1 and CDR2 from the germline V gene are MNHNY and SVGAGI (reference sequence).

This chain connects TRBV28 to TRBJ1-2; weak D call: TRBD1 (5 bases). V lost 5 bases to trimming and J lost 11 bases, with 18 bases between them. CDR3 length equals 13 residues. CDR1 is MDHEN, CDR2 SYDVKM, per germline. The CDR3 region is CASSQGREGRYTF. Here the CDR3 DNA reads TGTGCCAGCAGTCAGGGACGAGAAGGTCGGTACACCTTC.

The V and J genes are TRBV10-3 and TRBJ1-5; TRBD1 agrees at 7 bases. V gave up 0 bases and J gave up 6 bases; unmatched junction bases: 8. Germline V CDR1 and CDR2: ENHRY, SYGVKD. The CDR3 totals 16 residues. CDR3 region: CAISESAGGFSQPQHF. CDR3 coding DNA: TGTGCCATCAGTGAGTCGGCAGGGGGTTTCAGTCAGCCCCAGCATTTT.

The rearrangement uses TRBV25-1 and TRBJ2-5; tentatively, D is TRBD2 (5 bases). Trimming removed 1 base at V and 5 bases at J, with 11 bases between. Germline values: CDR1 MGHDK, CDR2 SYGVNS. The CDR3 loop spans 14 amino acids. This CDR3 reads CASSESRPGETQYF. The CDR3 nucleotides read TGTGCCAGCAGTGAATCCCGACCGGGGGAGACCCAGTACTTC.

This chain connects TRBV29-1 to TRBJ1-5; possibly TRBD1 for D (5 bases). The length of the CDR3 is 14 residues. Trimming left V 7 bases short and J 6 bases short, with 19 bases between. In germline, CDR1 is SQVTM, CDR2 ANQGSEA. This CDR3 reads CSARGGEPTQPQHF. The DNA for the CDR3 is TGCAGCGCACGGGGCGGGGAGCCTACTCAGCCCCAGCATTTT.

J is TRBJ1-4 and V is TRBV19; tentative D call: TRBD1 (5 bases). This CDR3 is 15 amino acids long. V was clipped by 3 bases and J by 3 bases, with 11 bases between them. Germline V CDR1 and CDR2: LNHDA, SQIVND (reference sequence). The CDR3 DNA is TGTGCCAGTAGTATGGTCACGGGGGCTAATGAAAAACTGTTTTTT. It specifies CASSMVTGANEKLFF.